This TCR beta chain was captured in a study of cytomegalovirus exposure and HLA in healthy donors. Regarding this clone: The target antigen is unknown.

General study results and limits: A previous analysis found most TCR beta V segments productive roughly 87% or roughly 30% of the time. Per a later analysis, fewer than 20,000 TCR beta sequences showed association with HLA alleles at 0.05 false discovery rate. Donors belonging to an Asian-associated ancestry cluster reportedly showed fewer N-insertions in productive TCRs than the roughly 670-donor mean, according to what a later analysis found.

The PCR contained 60 Vbeta and 13 Jbeta primers. TCRdb's table, derived via immunoSEQ multiplex PCR, lists solely in-frame clones and lacks some. The profile covers approximately 190,000 clones, with over 65% appearing a single time and approximately 2.4% taken by the ten largest. CDR1 is DFQATT and CDR2 is SNEGSKA in the germline V gene (reference sequence). This CDR3 comprises 11 residues. This TCR derives from a woman aged 50 to 65 in good health and CMV-seropositive. What was sequenced was PBMCs. The chain employs TRBV20-1 and TRBJ2-5; maybe TRBD2 (5 bases). The CDR3 spells CQPTSGETQYF. The CDR3 DNA follows: TGCCAACCTACGAGCGGCGAGACCCAGTACTTC.